A selection of T cell receptor beta chains follows, all from one sample in a study of blood T cell repertoires in COVID-19. The assay was immunoSEQ multiplex PCR, and TCRdb's table has in-frame clones only and misses some. The repertoire holds about 37,000 clones, with around nine tenths as singletons. The sequenced material came from peripheral blood. The source of these receptors is a man aged 60 to 75 with active COVID-19. Both conserved end residues are part of each CDR3. The order of the fields is D gene, clone size, V gene, J gene, CDR3 protein, CDR3 DNA. D genes are given only for firm matches. Rows may omit the clone size; those that give it use once, few, many or a size class.

d_call: -; clone_size: -; v_call: TRBV11-2; j_call: TRBJ2-2; cdr3_aa: CASSLDLSGELFF; cdr3_nt: TGTGCCAGCAGCTTAGATCTGAGCGGGGAGCTGTTTTTT
d_call: -; clone_size: -; v_call: TRBV7-9; j_call: TRBJ1-4; cdr3_aa: CASSYRDTNEKLFF; cdr3_nt: TGTGCCAGCAGCTACCGGGACACCAATGAAAAACTGTTTTTT
d_call: TRBD2; clone_size: -; v_call: TRBV7-6; j_call: TRBJ2-1; cdr3_aa: CASSPRVYKAGGNNEQFF; cdr3_nt: TGTGCCAGCAGCCCAAGGGTTTACAAAGCGGGAGGCAACAATGAGCAGTTCTTC
d_call: TRBD1; clone_size: -; v_call: TRBV19; j_call: TRBJ2-1; cdr3_aa: CASTEARGGAYNEQFF; cdr3_nt: TGTGCCAGTACCGAAGCTAGAGGGGGCGCTTACAATGAGCAGTTCTTC
d_call: -; clone_size: -; v_call: TRBV7-3; j_call: TRBJ1-6; cdr3_aa: CASSHPNSPLHF; cdr3_nt: TGTGCCAGCAGTCATCCCAATTCACCCCTCCACTTT
d_call: -; clone_size: -; v_call: TRBV12-3/TRBV12-4; j_call: TRBJ1-1; cdr3_aa: CASSSDEAEAFF; cdr3_nt: TGTGCCAGCAGTTCGGATGAGGCTGAAGCTTTCTTT
d_call: TRBD2; clone_size: -; v_call: TRBV5-1; j_call: TRBJ2-2; cdr3_aa: CASSGTGTIGLGELFF; cdr3_nt: TGCGCCAGCAGCGGAACCGGGACTATCGGGCTAGGGGAGCTGTTTTTT
d_call: -; clone_size: -; v_call: TRBV18; j_call: TRBJ2-7; cdr3_aa: CASSPPMTPGYEQYF; cdr3_nt: TGTGCCAGCTCACCACCGATGACTCCCGGGTACGAGCAGTACTTC
d_call: -; clone_size: -; v_call: TRBV6-2/TRBV6-3; j_call: TRBJ1-4; cdr3_aa: CASGWGRGEKLFF; cdr3_nt: TGTGCCAGCGGTTGGGGCAGGGGCGAAAAACTGTTTTTT
d_call: TRBD1; clone_size: -; v_call: TRBV15; j_call: TRBJ2-7; cdr3_aa: CATSRAGGTGGYEQYF; cdr3_nt: TGTGCCACCAGCAGAGCGGGGGGGACAGGGGGTTACGAGCAGTACTTC
d_call: TRBD1; clone_size: -; v_call: TRBV5-1; j_call: TRBJ1-2; cdr3_aa: CASTLGGQGVYGYTF; cdr3_nt: TGCGCCAGCACCTTGGGGGGACAGGGGGTGTATGGCTACACCTTC
d_call: -; clone_size: -; v_call: TRBV12-3/TRBV12-4; j_call: TRBJ2-7; cdr3_aa: CASSSLTGYEQYF; cdr3_nt: TGTGCCAGCAGCTCCCTTACAGGTTACGAGCAGTACTTC
d_call: TRBD1; clone_size: -; v_call: TRBV9; j_call: TRBJ1-2; cdr3_aa: CASSGERQGLSTF; cdr3_nt: TGTGCCAGCAGCGGCGAACGACAGGGTCTCTCCACCTTC
d_call: TRBD1; clone_size: -; v_call: TRBV15; j_call: TRBJ1-2; cdr3_aa: CATSRRTGNIYGYTF; cdr3_nt: TGTGCCACCAGCAGGCGGACAGGGAACATCTATGGCTACACCTTC
d_call: -; clone_size: -; v_call: TRBV12-3/TRBV12-4; j_call: TRBJ1-1; cdr3_aa: CASSRTAEAFF; cdr3_nt: TGTGCCAGCAGCCGGACAGCTGAAGCTTTCTTT
d_call: -; clone_size: -; v_call: TRBV19; j_call: TRBJ2-3; cdr3_aa: CASSPGQTVDTQYF; cdr3_nt: TGTGCCAGTAGCCCGGGACAAACCGTAGATACGCAGTATTTT
d_call: -; clone_size: -; v_call: TRBV4-2; j_call: TRBJ1-6; cdr3_aa: CASSLSSGGPYNSPLHF; cdr3_nt: TGTGCCAGCAGCCTTTCCTCCGGAGGGCCCTATAATTCACCCCTCCACTTT
d_call: TRBD2; clone_size: -; v_call: TRBV9; j_call: TRBJ2-5; cdr3_aa: CASSVGLAGGETQYF; cdr3_nt: TGTGCCAGCAGCGTAGGGCTAGCGGGGGGGGAGACCCAGTACTTC
d_call: TRBD1; clone_size: -; v_call: TRBV3-1/TRBV3-2; j_call: TRBJ1-4; cdr3_aa: CASNYGTGREKLFF; cdr3_nt: TGTGCCAGCAACTATGGGACAGGGAGGGAAAAACTGTTTTTT
d_call: TRBD1; clone_size: -; v_call: TRBV2; j_call: TRBJ2-5; cdr3_aa: CASSADRGTQETQYF; cdr3_nt: TGTGCCAGCAGTGCGGACAGGGGAACCCAAGAGACCCAGTACTTC
d_call: TRBD1; clone_size: -; v_call: TRBV6-5; j_call: TRBJ2-7; cdr3_aa: CASRGLLTGAHEQYF; cdr3_nt: TGTGCCAGCAGGGGCCTTTTGACAGGGGCGCATGAGCAGTACTTC
d_call: TRBD2; clone_size: -; v_call: TRBV7-6; j_call: TRBJ2-7; cdr3_aa: CASSAASGGYEQYF; cdr3_nt: TGTGCCAGCAGCGCTGCTAGCGGGGGCTACGAGCAGTACTTC
d_call: -; clone_size: -; v_call: TRBV6-2/TRBV6-3; j_call: TRBJ1-2; cdr3_aa: CASSYEWVPGGYTF; cdr3_nt: TGTGCCAGCAGTTACGAGTGGGTCCCCGGGGGCTACACCTTC
d_call: TRBD1; clone_size: -; v_call: TRBV9; j_call: TRBJ1-3; cdr3_aa: CASSKTGKGNTIYF; cdr3_nt: TGTGCCAGCAGCAAGACAGGGAAAGGAAACACCATATATTTT
d_call: TRBD2; clone_size: -; v_call: TRBV27; j_call: TRBJ2-2; cdr3_aa: CASSFLAGGEGGELFF; cdr3_nt: TGTGCCAGCAGTTTTCTAGCGGGAGGAGAAGGCGGGGAGCTGTTTTTT
d_call: -; clone_size: -; v_call: TRBV5-4; j_call: TRBJ2-7; cdr3_aa: CASGNGLRSYEQYF; cdr3_nt: TGTGCCAGCGGGAACGGACTGCGATCCTACGAGCAGTACTTC
d_call: TRBD2; clone_size: -; v_call: TRBV18; j_call: TRBJ2-7; cdr3_aa: CASSPPASGRLIYEQYF; cdr3_nt: TGTGCCAGCTCACCACCCGCTAGCGGGAGATTAATCTACGAGCAGTACTTC
d_call: TRBD1; clone_size: -; v_call: TRBV6-1; j_call: TRBJ2-7; cdr3_aa: CASSELPGTAYEQYF; cdr3_nt: TGTGCCAGCAGTGAACTCCCCGGGACAGCCTACGAGCAGTACTTC
d_call: TRBD1; clone_size: -; v_call: TRBV3-1/TRBV3-2; j_call: TRBJ1-3; cdr3_aa: CASTSKTGQVPGNTIYF; cdr3_nt: TGTGCCAGCACCTCCAAGACCGGACAGGTTCCTGGAAACACCATATATTTT
d_call: TRBD2; clone_size: -; v_call: TRBV12-3/TRBV12-4; j_call: TRBJ2-7; cdr3_aa: CASRSSGSLEQYF; cdr3_nt: TGTGCCAGCCGATCTAGCGGGAGTCTCGAGCAGTACTTC
d_call: -; clone_size: -; v_call: TRBV19; j_call: TRBJ2-3; cdr3_aa: CASTQGRAGGPDTQYF; cdr3_nt: TGTGCCAGTACCCAGGGTAGGGCCGGGGGACCAGATACGCAGTATTTT
d_call: TRBD2; clone_size: -; v_call: TRBV5-1; j_call: TRBJ2-7; cdr3_aa: CASSLGLAGHEQYF; cdr3_nt: TGCGCCAGCAGCTTGGGACTAGCGGGCCACGAGCAGTACTTC
d_call: TRBD2; clone_size: -; v_call: TRBV7-2; j_call: TRBJ2-5; cdr3_aa: CASSLRASGSLGETQYF; cdr3_nt: TGTGCCAGCAGCTTACGGGCTAGCGGGAGTTTAGGAGAGACCCAGTACTTC
d_call: TRBD1; clone_size: -; v_call: TRBV7-3; j_call: TRBJ1-6; cdr3_aa: CASSSLGQQNSPLHF; cdr3_nt: TGTGCCAGCAGCTCCCTGGGACAGCAGAATTCACCCCTCCACTTT
d_call: TRBD2; clone_size: -; v_call: TRBV13; j_call: TRBJ2-1; cdr3_aa: CASRPAGREWSYNEQFF; cdr3_nt: TGTGCCAGCAGGCCAGCCGGGCGGGAGTGGTCCTACAATGAGCAGTTCTTC
d_call: -; clone_size: few; v_call: TRBV6-5; j_call: TRBJ1-4; cdr3_aa: CASRPSSGINEKLFF; cdr3_nt: TGTGCCAGCAGGCCTTCCTCCGGGATTAATGAAAAACTGTTTTTT
d_call: TRBD2; clone_size: once; v_call: TRBV29-1; j_call: TRBJ2-5; cdr3_aa: CSVTGTSYQETQYF; cdr3_nt: TGCAGCGTTACCGGGACTAGCTATCAAGAGACCCAGTACTTC
d_call: TRBD1; clone_size: -; v_call: TRBV4-1; j_call: TRBJ1-2; cdr3_aa: CASSQPGQGLAYGYTF; cdr3_nt: TGCGCCAGCAGCCAGCCAGGACAGGGACTGGCCTATGGCTACACCTTC
d_call: TRBD1; clone_size: -; v_call: TRBV27; j_call: TRBJ2-2; cdr3_aa: CASFGYDRGRTGELFF; cdr3_nt: TGTGCCAGCTTTGGATACGACAGGGGTCGGACCGGGGAGCTGTTTTTT
d_call: -; clone_size: -; v_call: TRBV7-3; j_call: TRBJ2-3; cdr3_aa: CASSPQATDTQYF; cdr3_nt: TGTGCCAGCAGCCCCCAAGCCACAGATACGCAGTATTTT
d_call: TRBD1; clone_size: -; v_call: TRBV7-9; j_call: TRBJ1-2; cdr3_aa: CASSSGDRGNGYTF; cdr3_nt: TGTGCCAGCAGCTCCGGGGACAGGGGAAATGGCTACACCTTC
d_call: -; clone_size: once; v_call: TRBV6-2/TRBV6-3; j_call: TRBJ1-6; cdr3_aa: CASSRALSFPLHF; cdr3_nt: TGTGCCAGCAGTCGCGCTCTTAGCTTTCCCCTCCACTTT
d_call: -; clone_size: -; v_call: TRBV3-1/TRBV3-2; j_call: TRBJ2-7; cdr3_aa: CASSQNPRDFSSYEQYF; cdr3_nt: TGTGCCAGCAGCCAAAATCCCCGGGACTTTAGCTCCTACGAGCAGTACTTC
d_call: TRBD1; clone_size: -; v_call: TRBV7-2; j_call: TRBJ2-3; cdr3_aa: CASSLTGTGDGTDTQYF; cdr3_nt: TGTGCCAGCAGCTTGACCGGGACAGGGGACGGCACAGATACGCAGTATTTT
d_call: -; clone_size: -; v_call: TRBV10-1; j_call: TRBJ1-5; cdr3_aa: CASSESTPRRINQPQHF; cdr3_nt: TGCGCCAGCAGTGAGTCGACTCCCAGACGTATCAATCAGCCCCAGCATTTT
d_call: -; clone_size: -; v_call: TRBV5-5; j_call: TRBJ1-2; cdr3_aa: CASDKGNYGYTF; cdr3_nt: TGTGCCAGCGACAAGGGGAACTATGGCTACACCTTC
d_call: -; clone_size: -; v_call: TRBV3-1/TRBV3-2; j_call: TRBJ2-7; cdr3_aa: CASTLKRRFHEQYF; cdr3_nt: TGTGCCAGCACATTGAAAAGGCGGTTTCACGAGCAGTACTTC
d_call: TRBD2; clone_size: -; v_call: TRBV19; j_call: TRBJ2-6; cdr3_aa: CASHAGVPGANVLTF; cdr3_nt: TGTGCCAGCCATGCGGGGGTACCTGGGGCCAACGTCCTGACTTTC